This T cell receptor beta chain is from a study of OX40 agonist ivuxolimab in advanced cancers. Losses at the gene ends were 8 bases for V and 2 bases for J; bases not matched to a gene: 2. In germline, CDR1 is LNHDA, CDR2 SQIVND (reference sequence). The CDR3 runs 14 residues. TCRdb keeps only in-frame clones here, not all; method: immunoSEQ multiplex PCR. The repertoire holds 57,000 or so clones, with roughly 89% as singletons. The rearrangement links TRBV19 to TRBJ2-3, with TRBD2 matching over 12 bases. The sequence came from an adult with an advanced solid tumor such as melanoma, head and neck, liver or kidney cancer. This sample comprised CD4+ or CD8+ T cells sorted from blood, obtained in a trial of the OX40 agonist ivuxolimab. The CDR3 loop reads CASRTSGNTDTQYF. The CDR3 nucleotides read TGTGCCAGTCGGACTAGCGGGAACACAGATACGCAGTATTTT.